This entry features one T cell receptor (beta chain) sequence. This clone's antigen is unknown. Base qualities were left out, and no much larger clone turns up one base away. The time point label, as the study defines it: persistent/refractory GD, antithyroid drugs over 5 years with positive TRAb. RNA was extracted from PBMCs in TRIzol for both TCR sequencing and RNA sequencing. The diagnosis of Graves' disease followed American Thyroid Association guidelines. Patients for the study were recruited at an endocrinology department in Xi'an, China. Each patient gave approximately 10 milliliters of peripheral blood, collected in an EDTA anticoagulant tube. Ficoll Paque Plus density gradient separation was used to isolate PBMCs, and no further T cell sorting was performed. RNA quality was checked with an Agilent 2100 Bioanalyzer and agarose gel, and concentration with a NanoDrop 2000. This record comes from a study of regulatory T cells in long-lasting Graves disease (dated by TCRdb to the early 2020s). Concerning the study at large: To count as having persistent Graves' disease, a patient had to have received antithyroid drug treatment for over 5 years with TSH receptor autoantibodies remaining persistently positive. This study used TCR sequencing and RNA sequencing of peripheral blood to compare persistent Graves' disease patients against newly diagnosed Graves' disease patients. The study was registered as a clinical trial and conducted in China. A total of about 33 samples were covered by TCR sequencing, comprising approximately 13 persistent and about 20 newly diagnosed Graves' disease patients. Antithyroid drugs had been taken for approximately 9.5 years on average by persistent Graves' disease patients in the clinical cohort.

The method behind the library was multiplex PCR. Instrument used: Illumina HiSeq 4000. TCR beta libraries were built with iRepertoire HTBI primers and Arm-PCR amplification of CDR3 regions. PCR products were gel purified before sequencing. The published analysis was carried out like this. A total of under 80 TRBV and 14 TRBJ segments were identified across samples and were used for gene usage analysis of CDR3 amino acid clonotypes. COPE and FqMerger were used to merge the filtered high-quality paired reads into contigs. BLAST was used to align contigs to the IMGT TRBV, TRBD and TRBJ reference genes, and CDR3 was defined following IMGT. Clonotypes above 0.1% frequency were classified as highly expanded clones. Shannon entropy was used to measure repertoire diversity, and the Gini coefficient was used to measure V-J evenness. A clonotype was considered public if more than one individual shared it. In-frame beta chains were kept once TCRdb had trimmed the public reads at Q25 with fastp and called clones with MiXCR. Entries that share a CDR3 protein sequence are merged under the most common genes and DNA. V and J calls and clone size were set by TCRdb, not the authors. The sample has 600,000 to 800,000 distinct CDR3 sequences on record, 25% to 35% of them singletons. Roughly 41% of the sample is held by the ten biggest clonotypes.

Reading the germline V gene gives CDR1 MDHEN and CDR2 SYDVKM. From cysteine to phenylalanine, the CDR3 is 14 amino acids long. Here the CDR3 DNA is all that survives: 42 bases in frame from base 1. At the junction V is shortened by 7 bases and J by 6 bases, with 15 bases in between. Findings and caveats that apply to the study as a whole: Persistent Graves' disease patients showed lower TCR Shannon entropy and fewer highly expanded clones than newly diagnosed patients, suggesting clonal expansion. A larger number of public clonotypes was shared among persistent patients (about 2,700) than among newly diagnosed patients (about 990). Sequencing and analysis were restricted to the TCR beta chain. As a limitation, the authors acknowledged that the small sample size may reduce accuracy. Peripheral blood alone was examined, since thyroid tissue, which constituted the primary lesion, could not be accessed. Preferential use of TRBV28, TRBJ1-2 and TRBJ2-5 was observed in persistent disease, whereas TRBV20-1 and TRBJ2-1 were favored in newly diagnosed disease.

The sequence was obtained from a female donor with Graves disease. The chain is assembled from TRBV28 and TRBJ2-2; TRBD2 is a weak D gene call, 5 bases matching. The sequencing used peripheral blood mononuclear cells (PBMCs), collected when the disease was refractory, from a patient treated with antithyroid drugs. The DNA reads as follows: TGTGCCAGCAACCCTTGGGGAGAATCCGGGGAGCTGTTTTTT. It is translated as CASNPWGESGELFF.